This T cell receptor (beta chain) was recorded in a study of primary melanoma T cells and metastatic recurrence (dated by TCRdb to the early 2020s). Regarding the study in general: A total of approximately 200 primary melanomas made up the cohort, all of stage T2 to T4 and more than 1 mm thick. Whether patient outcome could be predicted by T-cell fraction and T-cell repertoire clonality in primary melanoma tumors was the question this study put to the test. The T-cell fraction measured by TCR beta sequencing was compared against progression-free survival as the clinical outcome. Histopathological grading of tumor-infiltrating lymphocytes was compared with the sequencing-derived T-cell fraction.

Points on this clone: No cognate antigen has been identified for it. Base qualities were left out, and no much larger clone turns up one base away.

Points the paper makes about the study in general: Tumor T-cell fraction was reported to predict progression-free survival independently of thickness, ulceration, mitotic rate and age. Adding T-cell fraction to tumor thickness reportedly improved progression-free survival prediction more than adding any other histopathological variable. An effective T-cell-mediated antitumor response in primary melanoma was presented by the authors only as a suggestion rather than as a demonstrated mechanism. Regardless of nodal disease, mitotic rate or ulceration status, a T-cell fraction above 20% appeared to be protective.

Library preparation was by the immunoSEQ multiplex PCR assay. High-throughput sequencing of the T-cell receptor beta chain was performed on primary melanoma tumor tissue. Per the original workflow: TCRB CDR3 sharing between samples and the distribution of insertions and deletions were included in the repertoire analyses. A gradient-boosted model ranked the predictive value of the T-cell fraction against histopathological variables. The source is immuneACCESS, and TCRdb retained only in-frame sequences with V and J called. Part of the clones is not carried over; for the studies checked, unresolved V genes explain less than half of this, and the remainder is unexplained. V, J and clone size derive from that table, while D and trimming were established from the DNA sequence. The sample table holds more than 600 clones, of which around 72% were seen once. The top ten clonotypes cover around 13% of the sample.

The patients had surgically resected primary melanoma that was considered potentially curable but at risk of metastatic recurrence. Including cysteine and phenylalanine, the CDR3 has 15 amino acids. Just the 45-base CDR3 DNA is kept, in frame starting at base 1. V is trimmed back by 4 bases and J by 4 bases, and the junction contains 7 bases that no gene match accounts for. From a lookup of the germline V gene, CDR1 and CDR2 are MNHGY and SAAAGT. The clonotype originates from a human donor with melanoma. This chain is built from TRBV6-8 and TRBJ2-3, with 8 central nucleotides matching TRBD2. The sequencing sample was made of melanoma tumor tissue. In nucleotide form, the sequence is TGTGCCAGCAGTTTCGCTAGCGGGTACCCAGATACGCAGTATTTT. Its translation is CASSFASGYPDTQYF.